Below, one TCR beta chain is given with its context. This entry is derived from a study of T-cell reconstitution after alpha-beta-depleted transplantation in children. The CDR3 has 17 residues. The V and J ends lost 0 bases and 9 bases respectively, with 20 bases between them. Looked up from germline, CDR1 is KGHDR and CDR2 is SFDVKD. The library targeted TCRbeta and was prepared with unique molecular identifiers. In TCRdb, the PCR reads were re-called with MiXCR into one record per CDR3 protein. The sample lists 300,000 to 350,000 distinct CDR3 sequences, around 15% occurring once. The sequence came from a male patient between 2 and 15 years old who had a stem cell transplant for acute lymphoblastic leukemia, so the T cells may come from the graft donor. The rearrangement joins TRBV24-1 to TRBJ2-1; a weak D match, TRBD2 (6 bases). Sequencing was performed on PBMCs, mostly from graft donor cells, taken 360 days after TCRalphabeta/CD19-depleted stem cell transplant. CDR3 DNA: TGTGCCACCAGTGATTTGTGGGACTCAGACGCCGGCGGTGAGCAGTTCTTC. Its translation is CATSDLWDSDAGGEQFF.